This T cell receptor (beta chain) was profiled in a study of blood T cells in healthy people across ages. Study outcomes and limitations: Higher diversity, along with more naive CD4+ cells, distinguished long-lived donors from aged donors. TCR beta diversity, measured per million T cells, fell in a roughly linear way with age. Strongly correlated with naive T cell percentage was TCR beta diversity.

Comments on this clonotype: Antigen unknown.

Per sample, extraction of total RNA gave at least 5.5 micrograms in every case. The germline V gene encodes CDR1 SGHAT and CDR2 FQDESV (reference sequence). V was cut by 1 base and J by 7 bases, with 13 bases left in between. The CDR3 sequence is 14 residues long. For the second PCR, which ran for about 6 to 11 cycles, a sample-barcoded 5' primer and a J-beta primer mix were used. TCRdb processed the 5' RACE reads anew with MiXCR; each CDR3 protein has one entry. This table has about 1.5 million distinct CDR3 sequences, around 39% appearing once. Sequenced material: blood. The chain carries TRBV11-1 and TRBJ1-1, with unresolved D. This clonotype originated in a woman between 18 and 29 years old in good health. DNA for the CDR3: TGTGCCAGCAGCTTAGAGGGTACAGCACGTGAAGCTTTCTTT. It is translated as CASSLEGTAREAFF.